Listed below are T cell receptor beta chains from one sample, sequenced in a study of control samples from healthy donors and cancer patients. Using immunoSEQ multiplex PCR, the repertoire was profiled, and TCRdb retains in-frame clones only, with some absent. The sample lists under 150,000 clones; 70% to 90% were seen once. Material: blood. These receptors came from a man aged 60-69 years in good health. The CDR3 runs from the conserved cysteine through the conserved F or W. Fields, in order: clone size, J gene, V gene, D gene, CDR3 protein, CDR3 DNA. The D gene is left open where the match is weak. Where a row states a size, it is once, few, many or the class of an expanded clone; other rows omit it.

once | TRBJ2-1 | TRBV19 | TRBD1 | CASSPWTGGNEQFF | TGTGCCAGTAGTCCCTGGACAGGGGGAAATGAGCAGTTCTTC
NA | TRBJ1-4 | TRBV19 | NA | CASSQGAGEKLFF | TGTGCCAGCAGCCAAGGGGCGGGCGAAAAACTGTTTTTT
NA | TRBJ1-4 | TRBV28 | NA | CASSSGQTNEKLFF | TGTGCCAGCAGTTCCGGGCAGACTAATGAAAAACTGTTTTTT
NA | TRBJ1-5 | TRBV7-2 | NA | CASSLSHRVSQPQHF | TGTGCCAGCAGCTTATCGCACAGGGTGAGTCAGCCCCAGCATTTT
few | TRBJ2-7 | TRBV5-1 | NA | CASSLDAGADEQYF | TGCGCCAGCAGCTTGGATGCAGGGGCGGACGAGCAGTACTTC
few | TRBJ2-7 | TRBV3-1/TRBV3-2 | NA | CASSQGGTGKYF | TGTGCCAGCAGCCAAGGGGGTACAGGGAAGTACTTC
NA | TRBJ2-2 | TRBV6-5 | NA | CASSRERWTGELFF | TGTGCCAGCTCCCGCGAAAGATGGACCGGGGAGCTGTTTTTT
NA | TRBJ1-1 | TRBV28 | NA | CASSAPSGDTEAFF | TGTGCCAGCAGTGCGCCTTCGGGCGACACTGAAGCTTTCTTT
NA | TRBJ2-2 | TRBV28 | NA | CASSYRGLGTGELFF | TGTGCCAGCAGTTATCGAGGGTTAGGAACCGGGGAGCTGTTTTTT
few | TRBJ1-6 | TRBV3-1/TRBV3-2 | TRBD1 | CASSQAPLSPGGSPLHF | TGTGCCAGCAGCCAAGCTCCCCTTTCTCCAGGGGGCTCACCCCTCCACTTT
NA | TRBJ2-7 | TRBV28 | TRBD1 | CASRGQGANEQYF | TGTGCCAGCAGGGGACAGGGAGCCAACGAGCAGTACTTC
NA | TRBJ2-2 | TRBV9 | NA | CASSVAVRGNGELFF | TGTGCCAGCAGCGTAGCTGTCAGGGGAAACGGGGAGCTGTTTTTT
NA | TRBJ1-1 | TRBV27 | TRBD1 | CASNLAGGYTEAFF | TGTGCCAGCAATCTCGCAGGGGGTTACACTGAAGCTTTCTTT
once | TRBJ1-4 | TRBV28 | TRBD1 | CASRFDRVDEKLFF | TGTGCCAGTAGGTTCGACAGGGTGGATGAAAAACTGTTTTTT